These 18 T cell receptor beta chains were sequenced from one sample in a study of blood T cell repertoires in COVID-19. Repertoires were generated with immunoSEQ multiplex PCR, while TCRdb's copy carries only in-frame clones and drops some. The sample includes about 240,000 clones, around three quarters of them seen just once. Sequenced input: peripheral blood. Every receptor here comes from a woman aged 80 or over with acute or convalescent COVID-19.

The chain couples TRBV4-1 to TRBJ1-6, with a possible D match to TRBD1 (6 bases). V dropped 0 bases and J dropped 8 bases, with 14 bases sitting between them. Germline V gene sequence: CDR1 MGHRA, CDR2 YSYEKL. CDR3 length equals 16 residues. The CDR3 nucleotides are TGCGCCAGCAGCCAAGAGGGCACAGGGATCTATTCACCCCTCCACTTT. Its translation: CASSQEGTGIYSPLHF.

The chain is built from TRBV2 and TRBJ1-1; D is unclear. The CDR3 spans 13 residues. V lost 9 bases, J lost 1 base, and 12 bases lay in between. CDR1 and CDR2 (germline): SNHLY, FYNNEI. CDR3 bases: TGTGCCAGGGCCGGACTGGGGAACACTGAAGCTTTCTTT. Protein product: CARAGLGNTEAFF.

CDR3 DNA sequence: TGTGCCAGCAGCTTACAGTCAGAGGAGTACTTC. Its translation is CASSLQSEEYF. This chain uses TRBV7-8 with TRBJ2-7; no reliable D call. CDR3 size: 11 residues. Germline CDR1 SGHVS, CDR2 FQNEAQ. The V end was cut by 2 bases, the J end by 11 bases, with 10 bases between.

The chain is built from TRBV7-9 and TRBJ2-5; maybe TRBD2 (6 bases). Germline V gene lookup returns CDR1 SEHNR and CDR2 FQNEAQ (reference sequence). The CDR3 length is 14 residues. The V end lost 4 bases, the J end lost 4 bases, and 13 bases lay between the germline ends. CDR3 coding DNA: TGTGCCAGCAGCTCGTGGGGGGTGGCAGAGACCCAGTACTTC. Its translation: CASSSWGVAETQYF.

This chain links TRBV7-2 with TRBJ1-6; 7 positions agree with TRBD1. Germline CDR1 and CDR2: SGHTA and FQGNSA. J was trimmed by 7 bases and V by 3 bases; bases with no gene match: 9. This CDR3 has 16 amino acids. CDR3 protein: CASSFWTGGRNSPLHF. The CDR3 coding sequence is TGTGCCAGCAGCTTTTGGACAGGCGGTAGGAATTCACCCCTCCACTTT.

This clone turned up a few times. The chain couples TRBV5-1 to TRBJ1-4; a weak D match, TRBD1 (5 bases). From germline, CDR1 is SGHRS and CDR2 YFSETQ. V lost 1 base, J lost 2 bases, and 9 bases lay in between. CDR3 length equals 15 residues. CDR3 nucleotide sequence: TGCGCCAGCAGCTTGTCCGGGGGTACTAATGAAAAACTGTTTTTT. This encodes CASSLSGGTNEKLFF.

The V gene is TRBV6-2 or TRBV6-3, the J gene TRBJ1-1, with D maybe TRBD1 (6 bases). The V end lost 1 base, the J end lost 4 bases, and 16 bases lay between the germline ends. The length of the CDR3 is 16 residues. CDR1 and CDR2 (germline): MNHEY, SVGEGT. The CDR3 DNA sequence: TGTGCCAGCAGTTACTTGGGGGCGGAGAGGGGCACTGAAGCTTTCTTT. Translating it yields CASSYLGAERGTEAFF.

The chain is built from TRBV7-9 and TRBJ2-5; TRBD1 agrees at 8 bases. Trimming at V came to 2 bases and at J to 4 bases, leaving 9 bases not matched to a gene. CDR3 length: 16 residues. In germline, CDR1 is SEHNR, CDR2 FQNEAQ (reference sequence). This CDR3 is CASSLYRGSYSETQYF. The CDR3 DNA reads as TGTGCCAGCAGCTTATACAGGGGGAGCTATTCAGAGACCCAGTACTTC.

This clone was seen only a few times. This chain connects TRBV7-2 to TRBJ1-4; 7 bases match TRBD1. The junction had 11 bases not matched to a gene; V was cut back by 5 bases and J by 8 bases. Germline CDR1 is SGHTA and CDR2 is FQGNSA. The CDR3 runs 15 residues. CDR3 sequence: CASSPRQGRGEKLFF. For the CDR3, the DNA is TGTGCCAGCAGCCCAAGACAGGGAAGAGGCGAAAAACTGTTTTTT.

Only one count was recorded for this clone. This chain uses TRBV6-2 or TRBV6-3 with TRBJ1-5; D unresolved. V lost 5 bases, J lost 9 bases, and 17 bases lay in between. This CDR3 has 14 residues. The germline gives CDR1 MNHEY, CDR2 SVGEGT. In DNA form, the CDR3 reads TGTGCCAGCAGTCCCAGGATCGGAATGTCGCCCCAGCATTTT. It specifies CASSPRIGMSPQHF.

This clone was seen just once. The V and J genes are TRBV6-5 and TRBJ1-1; 8 bases line up with TRBD1. Germline CDR1 reads MNHEY; CDR2 reads SVGAGI. The V gene end was trimmed by 6 bases and the J gene end by 7 bases; junction bases not matched to a gene: 7. The CDR3 has 13 amino acids. CDR3 sequence reads: CASRLQGVGEAFF. CDR3 sequence (DNA): TGTGCCAGCAGGCTACAGGGGGTAGGTGAAGCTTTCTTT.

This clone has only one observation. This chain joins TRBV6-1 and TRBJ1-2; tentatively, D is TRBD1 (6 bases). Germline CDR1 is MNHNS and CDR2 is SASEGT. Trimming removed 0 bases from V and 5 bases from J, with 10 bases in between. The CDR3 has 14 amino acids. CDR3 bases: TGTGCCAGCAGTGAAGCGCCGGGACAATATGGCTACACCTTC. Its protein product is CASSEAPGQYGYTF.

The CDR3 loop reads CASSLEREDSYNEQFF. Here the CDR3 DNA reads TGTGCCAGCAGCTTAGAACGGGAGGACTCCTACAATGAGCAGTTCTTC. This chain connects TRBV11-3 to TRBJ2-1; TRBD2 agrees at 7 bases. V dropped 0 bases and J dropped 0; count of bases not matched to a gene: 2. CDR1 and CDR2 from the germline V gene are SGHNT and YENEEA. The CDR3 spans 16 residues. The full variable domain, with the rest looked up from reference TRBV11-3 and TRBJ2-1, is EAGVVQSPRYKIIEKKQPVAFWCNPISGHNTLYWYLQNLGQGPELLIRYENEEAVDDSQLPKDRFSAERLKGVDSTLKIQPAELGDSAVYLCASSLEREDSYNEQFFGPGTRLTVL.

This rearrangement joins TRBV24-1 to TRBJ2-1, with TRBD2 identical over 12 bases. The CDR3 loop spans 17 amino acids. The germline CDR1 and CDR2 sequences are KGHDR and SFDVKD. Unmatched junction bases numbered 11, after V lost 3 bases and J lost 9 bases. The CDR3 nucleotides are TGTGCCACCAGTGATGCAGGACTAGCGGGATCATTGGGTGAGCAGTTCTTC. Translating gives CATSDAGLAGSLGEQFF.

J is TRBJ2-6 and V is TRBV2; a weak D match, TRBD1 (6 bases). The CDR3 sequence is 19 residues long. With 7 bases removed from V and 0 bases from J, the gap between germline ends came to 22 bases. CDR1 SNHLY and CDR2 FYNNEI come from the germline V gene. Written as DNA, the CDR3 is TGTGCCAGCACCTGGAGTGGGACAACGACTACCTCTGGGGCCAACGTCCTGACTTTC. Translated, it gives CASTWSGTTTTSGANVLTF.

Worth noting for this clone: Other nucleotide sequences in the sample specify the same CDR3. V is TRBV4-1 and J is TRBJ1-5, with D maybe TRBD1 (6 bases). Germline V lookup: CDR1 MGHRA, CDR2 YSYEKL. Deletions cut 0 bases from V and 6 bases from J, with 9 bases between. The CDR3 loop spans 14 amino acids. The CDR3 DNA is TGCGCCAGCAGCCAAGAAGGGGGTAGTCAGCCCCAGCATTTT. Translated, it gives CASSQEGGSQPQHF.

V usage is TRBV7-2 and J usage is TRBJ2-1, with no clear D. Trimming pared 5 bases from V and 1 base from J, leaving 9 bases between. Looked up from germline, CDR1 is SGHTA and CDR2 is FQGNSA. This CDR3 is 14 amino acids long. This chain's CDR3 is CASSSYESYNEQFF. The CDR3 nucleotides are TGTGCCAGCAGCAGCTATGAATCCTACAATGAGCAGTTCTTC.

The CDR3 sequence: CASSPPRTGPYTDTQYF. The CDR3 bases are TGTGCCAGCTCACCACCGAGGACAGGTCCGTACACAGATACGCAGTATTTT. V and J are TRBV18 and TRBJ2-3, with 7 bases that match TRBD1. The CDR3 is 17 amino acids. Losses at the gene ends were 0 bases for V and 2 bases for J; bases not matched to a gene: 8. Germline V gives CDR1 KGHSH, CDR2 LQKENI.